Detailed here is one T cell receptor (beta chain). The data were taken from a study of early T cells in non-severe SARS-CoV-2 infection. Separate cDNA molecules each had unique molecular identifiers attached to them. One entry per CDR3 protein results from TCRdb running MiXCR on the 5' RACE reads. The table includes some 62,000 distinct CDR3 sequences, more than 9% detected once. CDR1 is MNHNS, CDR2 SASEGT, per germline. This CDR3 has 15 residues. The ends lost 6 bases at V and 4 bases at J; junction bases unmatched: 10. The specimen was whole blood. The chain uses TRBV6-1 and TRBJ2-5; TRBD1 matches 8 bases. This clonotype originated in an adult who was a healthcare worker with PCR-confirmed SARS-CoV-2 infection or an uninfected control (not recorded which). This CDR3 is CASSVIRTGRETQYF. As DNA, the CDR3 is TGTGCCAGCAGCGTCATCCGGACAGGGAGAGAGACCCAGTACTTC.